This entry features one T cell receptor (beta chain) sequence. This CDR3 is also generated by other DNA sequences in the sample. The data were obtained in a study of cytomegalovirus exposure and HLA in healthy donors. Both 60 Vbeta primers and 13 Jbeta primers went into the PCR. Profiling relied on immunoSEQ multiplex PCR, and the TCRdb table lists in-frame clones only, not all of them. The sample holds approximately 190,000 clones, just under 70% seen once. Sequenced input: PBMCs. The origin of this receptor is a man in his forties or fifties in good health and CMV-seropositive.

The CDR3 loop reads CASSYPGGGNTEAFF. The CDR3 coding sequence is TGTGCCAGCAGTTACCCAGGGGGCGGGAACACTGAAGCTTTCTTT. The chain employs TRBV6-5 and TRBJ1-1; TRBD1 matches 8 bases. Germline CDR1 is MNHEY and CDR2 is SVGAGI. After removal of 2 bases from V and 1 base from J, the junction contained 3 bases not matched to a gene. The CDR3 sequence is 15 residues long.